These 5 T cell receptor beta chains originate from one sample sequenced in a study of blood T cell repertoires in COVID-19. Sequencing was performed with immunoSEQ multiplex PCR; in TCRdb, only in-frame clones are kept and a portion is missing. The table records nearly 300,000 clones, approximately 88% of them present only once. Sequencing was carried out using peripheral blood. The receptors originated from a young woman who had recovered from COVID-19.

This rearrangement joins TRBV28 to TRBJ1-2; TRBD1 matches 7 bases. Losses at the gene ends were 6 bases for V and 5 bases for J; bases not matched to a gene: 12. Germline V gene data show CDR1 as MDHEN and CDR2 as SYDVKM. The CDR3 sequence is 15 residues long. The CDR3 sequence is CASSKRGQKLYGYTF. In DNA form, the CDR3 reads TGTGCCAGCAGCAAAAGGGGACAGAAGCTATATGGCTACACCTTC.

The V and J genes are TRBV5-4 and TRBJ1-3, with TRBD1 matching over 7 bases. The V and J ends lost 3 bases and 2 bases, in that order; junction bases with no gene match: 8. The germline V gene encodes CDR1 SGHNT and CDR2 YYREEE (reference sequence). The CDR3 is made up of 16 amino acids. In nucleotides, the CDR3 is TGTGCCAGCAGCTACCTCGGGACAGTACCTGGAAACACCATATATTTT. Protein: CASSYLGTVPGNTIYF. The complete variable domain, with remaining parts taken from reference TRBV5-4 and TRBJ1-3, reads ETGVTQSPTHLIKTRGQQVTLRCSSQSGHNTVSWYQQALGQGPQFIFQYYREEENGRGNFPPRFSGLQFPNYSSELNVNALELDDSALYLCASSYLGTVPGNTIYFGEGSWLTVV.

V is TRBV7-8 and J is TRBJ2-5; TRBD1 is a possible D gene (5 bases). This CDR3 is built from 14 residues. Trimming left V 5 bases short and J 5 bases short, with 15 bases between. CDR1 is SGHVS and CDR2 is FQNEAQ in the germline V gene. In DNA form, the CDR3 reads TGTGCCAGCAGCGGTCTAAGGGGTAGTGAGACCCAGTACTTC. Translating it yields CASSGLRGSETQYF.

The chain is built from TRBV1 and TRBJ2-1; TRBD2, the table's D call, was not compared with the DNA. TRBV1 constitutes a pseudogene. The CDR3 is 14 amino acids. The DNA of the CDR3 is TGCACCGTCATACTCGGGACGGGGGGCAATGAGCAGTTCTTC. Amino acid sequence: CTVILGTGGNEQFF.

At least ten counts were recorded for this clone. The rearrangement joins TRBV19 to TRBJ1-1; a weak D match, TRBD1 (5 bases). CDR1 and CDR2 (germline): LNHDA, SQIVND (reference sequence). CDR3 length equals 16 residues. Trimming took 3 bases from V and 5 from J, leaving 19 bases between them. CDR3 nucleotides: TGTGCCAGTAGTATTTTTCACAGGCCCGGGGGGACTGAAGCTTTCTTT. Translating it yields CASSIFHRPGGTEAFF.